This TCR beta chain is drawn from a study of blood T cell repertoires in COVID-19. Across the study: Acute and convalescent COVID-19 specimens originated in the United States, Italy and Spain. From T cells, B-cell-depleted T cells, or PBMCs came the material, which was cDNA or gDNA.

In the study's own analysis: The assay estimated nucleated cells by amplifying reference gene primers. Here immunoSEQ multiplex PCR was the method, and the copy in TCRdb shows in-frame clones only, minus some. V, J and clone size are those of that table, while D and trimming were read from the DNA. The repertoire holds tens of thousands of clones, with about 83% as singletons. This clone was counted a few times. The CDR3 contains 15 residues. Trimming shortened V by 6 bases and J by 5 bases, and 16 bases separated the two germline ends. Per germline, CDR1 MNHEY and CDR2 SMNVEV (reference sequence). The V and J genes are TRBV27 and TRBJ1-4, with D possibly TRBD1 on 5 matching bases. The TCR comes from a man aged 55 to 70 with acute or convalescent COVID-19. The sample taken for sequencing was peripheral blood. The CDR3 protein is CASSKVWGENEKLFF. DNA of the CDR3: TGTGCCAGCAGCAAAGTTTGGGGGGAGAATGAAAAACTGTTTTTT.